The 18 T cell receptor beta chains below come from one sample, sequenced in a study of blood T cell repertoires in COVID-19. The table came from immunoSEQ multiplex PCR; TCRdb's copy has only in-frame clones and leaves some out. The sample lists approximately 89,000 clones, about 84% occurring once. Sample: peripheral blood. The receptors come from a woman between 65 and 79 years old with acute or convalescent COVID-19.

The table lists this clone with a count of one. CDR3 loop: CASSLSTDTQYF. The CDR3 nucleotides are TGTGCCAGCAGCCTTAGCACAGATACGCAGTATTTT. The genes are TRBV11-3 and TRBJ2-3, with D unclear. Trimming shortened V by 5 bases and J by 0 bases, and 3 bases separated the two germline ends. Looked up from germline, CDR1 is SGHNT and CDR2 is YENEEA. This CDR3 contains 12 residues.

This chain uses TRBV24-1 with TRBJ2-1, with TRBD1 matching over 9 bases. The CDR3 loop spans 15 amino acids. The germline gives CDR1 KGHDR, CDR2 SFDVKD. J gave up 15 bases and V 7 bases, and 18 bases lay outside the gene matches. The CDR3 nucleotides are TGTGCCACCAGCGTAAACACGGGACAGGGTCTATTGCTGTTCTTC. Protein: CATSVNTGQGLLLFF.

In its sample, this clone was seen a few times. In nucleotides, the CDR3 is TGTGCCAGCAGCATGCGCCAGGACACTGAAGCTTTCTTT. Encoded protein: CASSMRQDTEAFF. This chain joins TRBV9 and TRBJ1-1; D is uncertain. Germline lookup yields CDR1 SGDLS and CDR2 YYNGEE. The CDR3 extends over 13 amino acids. V lost 4 bases and J lost 3, with 10 bases in between.

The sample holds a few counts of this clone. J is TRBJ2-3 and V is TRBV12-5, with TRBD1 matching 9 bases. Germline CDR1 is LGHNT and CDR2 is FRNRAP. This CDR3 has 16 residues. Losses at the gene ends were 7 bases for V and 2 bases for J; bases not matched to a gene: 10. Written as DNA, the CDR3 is TGTGCTAGTGCCCTCGGACAGGGGAGGACCACAGATACGCAGTATTTT. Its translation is CASALGQGRTTDTQYF.

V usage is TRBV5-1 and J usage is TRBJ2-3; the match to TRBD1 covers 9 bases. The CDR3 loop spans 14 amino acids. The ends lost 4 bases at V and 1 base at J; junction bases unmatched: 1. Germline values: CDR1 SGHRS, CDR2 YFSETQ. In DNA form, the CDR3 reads TGCGCCAGCAGCGGGGACAGGGGCACAGATACGCAGTATTTT. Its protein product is CASSGDRGTDTQYF. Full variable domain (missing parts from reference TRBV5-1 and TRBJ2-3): KAGVTQTPRYLIKTRGQQVTLSCSPISGHRSVSWYQQTPGQGLQFLFEYFSETQRNKGNFPGRFSGRQFSNSRSEMNVSTLELGDSALYLCASSGDRGTDTQYFGPGTRLTVL.

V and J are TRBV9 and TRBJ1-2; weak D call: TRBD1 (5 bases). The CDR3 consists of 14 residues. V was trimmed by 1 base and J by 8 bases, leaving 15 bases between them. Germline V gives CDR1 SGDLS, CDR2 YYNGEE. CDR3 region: CASSVLGGPGGYTF. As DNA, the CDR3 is TGTGCCAGCAGCGTATTGGGGGGTCCCGGAGGCTACACCTTC.

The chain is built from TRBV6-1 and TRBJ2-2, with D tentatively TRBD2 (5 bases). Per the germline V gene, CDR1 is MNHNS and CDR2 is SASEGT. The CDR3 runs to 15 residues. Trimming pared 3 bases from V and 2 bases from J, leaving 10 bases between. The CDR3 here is CASSDPGTNTGELFF. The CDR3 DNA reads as TGTGCCAGCAGTGACCCGGGAACAAACACCGGGGAGCTGTTTTTT.

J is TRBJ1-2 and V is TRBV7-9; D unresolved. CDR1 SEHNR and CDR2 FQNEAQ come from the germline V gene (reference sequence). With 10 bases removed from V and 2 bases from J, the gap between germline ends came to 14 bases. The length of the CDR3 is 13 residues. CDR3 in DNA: TGTGCCATTAGTAGCCGAGGGAACTATGGCTACACCTTC. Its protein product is CAISSRGNYGYTF.

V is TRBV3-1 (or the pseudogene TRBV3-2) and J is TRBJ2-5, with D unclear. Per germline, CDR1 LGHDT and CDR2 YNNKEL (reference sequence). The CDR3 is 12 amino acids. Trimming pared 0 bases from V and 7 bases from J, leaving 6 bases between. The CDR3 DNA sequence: TGTGCCAGCAGCCAAGAGTTCCTGACCCAGTACTTC. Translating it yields CASSQEFLTQYF.

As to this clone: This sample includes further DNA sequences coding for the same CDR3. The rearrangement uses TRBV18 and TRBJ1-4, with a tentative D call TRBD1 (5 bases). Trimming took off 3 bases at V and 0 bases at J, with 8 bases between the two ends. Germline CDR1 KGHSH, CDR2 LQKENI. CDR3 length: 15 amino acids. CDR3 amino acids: CASSPGGATNEKLFF. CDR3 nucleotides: TGTGCCAGCTCACCCGGGGGGGCAACTAATGAAAAACTGTTTTTT.

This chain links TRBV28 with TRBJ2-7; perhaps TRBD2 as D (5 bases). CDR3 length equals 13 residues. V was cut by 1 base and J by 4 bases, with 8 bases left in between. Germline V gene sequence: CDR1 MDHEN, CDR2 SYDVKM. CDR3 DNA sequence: TGTGCCAGCAGTTTATCTAGAGGGTACGAGCAGTACGTC. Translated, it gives CASSLSRGYEQYV.

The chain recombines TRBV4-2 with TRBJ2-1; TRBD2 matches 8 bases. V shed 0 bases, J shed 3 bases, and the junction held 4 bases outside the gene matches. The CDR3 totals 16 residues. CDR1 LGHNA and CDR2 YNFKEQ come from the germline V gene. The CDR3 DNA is TGTGCCAGCAGCCAAGATCCTGCGGGGGGCTACAATGAGCAGTTCTTC. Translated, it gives CASSQDPAGGYNEQFF.

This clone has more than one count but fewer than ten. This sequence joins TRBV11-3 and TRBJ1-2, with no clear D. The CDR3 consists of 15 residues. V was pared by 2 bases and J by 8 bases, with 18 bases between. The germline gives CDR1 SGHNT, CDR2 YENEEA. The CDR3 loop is CASSLRGYTTGGYTF. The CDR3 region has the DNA TGTGCCAGCAGCTTAAGAGGCTATACAACGGGAGGCTACACCTTC.

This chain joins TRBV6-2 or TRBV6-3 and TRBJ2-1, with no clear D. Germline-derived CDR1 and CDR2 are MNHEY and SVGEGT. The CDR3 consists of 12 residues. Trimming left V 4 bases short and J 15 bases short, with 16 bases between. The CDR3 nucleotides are TGTGCCAGCAGTTTTGGCCTAGACGGGTGGTTCTTC. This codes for CASSFGLDGWFF.

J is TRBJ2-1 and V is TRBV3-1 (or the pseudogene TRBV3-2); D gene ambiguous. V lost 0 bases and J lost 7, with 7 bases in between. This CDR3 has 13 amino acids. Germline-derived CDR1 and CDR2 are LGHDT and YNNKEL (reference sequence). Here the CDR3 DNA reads TGTGCCAGCAGCCAAGAGGGCAGAAATGAGCAGTTCTTC. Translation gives CASSQEGRNEQFF.

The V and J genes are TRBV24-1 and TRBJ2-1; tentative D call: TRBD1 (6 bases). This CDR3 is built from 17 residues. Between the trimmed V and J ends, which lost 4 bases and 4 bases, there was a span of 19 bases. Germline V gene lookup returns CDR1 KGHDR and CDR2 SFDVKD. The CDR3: CATSEREQGYLYNEQFF. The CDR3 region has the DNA TGTGCCACCAGTGAGCGCGAACAGGGTTATCTGTACAATGAGCAGTTCTTC.

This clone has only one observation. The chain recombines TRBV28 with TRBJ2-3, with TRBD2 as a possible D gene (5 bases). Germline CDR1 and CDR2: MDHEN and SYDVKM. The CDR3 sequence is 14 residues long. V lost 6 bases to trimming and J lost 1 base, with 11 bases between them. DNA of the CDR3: TGTGCCAGCAGCCCTGGAGGTGGCACAGATACGCAGTATTTT. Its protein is CASSPGGGTDTQYF.

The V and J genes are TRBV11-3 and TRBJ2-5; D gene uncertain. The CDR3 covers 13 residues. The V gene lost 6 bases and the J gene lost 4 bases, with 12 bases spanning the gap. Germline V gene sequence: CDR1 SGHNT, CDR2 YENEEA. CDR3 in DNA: TGTGCCAGCAGACCTCGGAGCGCAGAGACCCAGTACTTC. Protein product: CASRPRSAETQYF.